Presented here are 28 T cell receptor beta chains from one specimen sequenced in a study of blood T cell repertoires in COVID-19. Some clones are missing from TCRdb's copy, which holds only in-frame ones; the method was immunoSEQ multiplex PCR. The sample has approximately 54,000 clones; roughly 80% are singletons. The sample comprised peripheral blood. The receptors here all came from a woman aged 60-75 years with acute or convalescent COVID-19.

This clone appeared a few times. Other DNA sequences in this sample translate to the same CDR3. The chain has TRBV27 and TRBJ2-5, with 11 positions matching TRBD2. V shed 1 base, J shed 5 bases, and the junction held 3 bases outside the gene matches. Germline loops: CDR1 MNHEY, CDR2 SMNVEV (reference sequence). The CDR3 runs to 15 residues. The CDR3 protein is CASSLLAGGQETQYF. The CDR3 coding sequence is TGTGCCAGCAGTTTATTAGCGGGGGGGCAGGAGACCCAGTACTTC.

As DNA, the CDR3 is TGTGCCAGTAGCTTGGGGCTCCATAGCAATCAGCCCCAGCATTTT. It yields the protein CASSLGLHSNQPQHF. The V gene is TRBV19, the J gene TRBJ1-5, with a possible D match to TRBD1 (5 bases). V gave up 6 bases and J gave up 0 bases, with 12 bases separating them. The germline V gene encodes CDR1 LNHDA and CDR2 SQIVND (reference sequence). This CDR3 comprises 15 residues.

This chain uses TRBV27 with TRBJ1-1, with D unclear. Germline assignment: CDR1 MNHEY and CDR2 SMNVEV (reference sequence). V lost 4 bases and J 1 base, leaving 13 bases between the germline ends. This CDR3 contains 15 residues. The CDR3 DNA follows: TGTGCCAGCAGTTCCCACGGGAAAGCGAACACTGAAGCTTTCTTT. Protein sequence: CASSSHGKANTEAFF.

V gene TRBV2 combines with J gene TRBJ1-5; TRBD1 matches 10 bases. Germline lookup yields CDR1 SNHLY and CDR2 FYNNEI. Trimming cost V 7 bases and J 6 bases; bases outside gene matches: 9. This CDR3 comprises 15 residues. The CDR3, as DNA: TGTGCCAGCAAGGGACAGGGGAGTTTCGGTCAGCCCCAGCATTTT. This sequence encodes CASKGQGSFGQPQHF.

This clone appeared a few times. This chain joins TRBV19 and TRBJ2-2; 11 nucleotides match TRBD1. CDR1 is LNHDA, CDR2 SQIVND, per germline (reference sequence). The CDR3 is made up of 15 amino acids. Trimming removed 8 bases from V and 5 bases from J; junction bases left unmatched: 7. This CDR3 is CASALGTGGTGELFF. The CDR3 DNA follows: TGTGCCAGTGCACTCGGGACAGGGGGGACCGGGGAGCTGTTTTTT.

V usage is TRBV3-1 (or the pseudogene TRBV3-2) and J usage is TRBJ2-3; TRBD2 is a possible D gene (5 bases). The CDR3 is 14 residues long. The V and J ends lost 4 bases and 2 bases respectively, with 10 bases between them. Germline CDR1 is LGHDT and CDR2 is YNNKEL (reference sequence). The CDR3: CASSLGGPTDTQYF. The CDR3, as DNA: TGTGCCAGCAGCCTTGGCGGGCCCACAGATACGCAGTATTTT.

The V gene is TRBV7-3, the J gene TRBJ1-1; 8 bases map to TRBD1. CDR3 size: 15 residues. CDR1 and CDR2 (germline): SGHTA, FQGTGA. Trimming took 5 bases from V and 0 from J; bases not matched to a gene: 5. CDR3 protein: CASSPTGGVNTEAFF. The CDR3 DNA is TGTGCCAGCAGCCCCACAGGGGGGGTGAACACTGAAGCTTTCTTT. Together with reference TRBV7-3 and TRBJ1-1, the CDR3 gives the full variable domain: GAGVSQTPSNKVTEKGKYVELRCDPISGHTALYWYRQSLGQGPEFLIYFQGTGAADDSGLPNDRFFAVRPEGSVSTLKIQRTERGDSAVYLCASSPTGGVNTEAFFGQGTRLTVV.

The rearrangement joins TRBV18 to TRBJ2-1, with a possible D match to TRBD2 (6 bases). CDR1 is KGHSH, CDR2 LQKENI, per germline. The CDR3 spans 13 residues. V dropped 5 bases and J dropped 10 bases, with 15 bases sitting between them. The CDR3 nucleotides are TGTGCCAGCTCAGTCGCTAGCGAGGGCGAGCAGTTCTTC. Its protein product is CASSVASEGEQFF.

The CDR3 reads CASSEGDRNQPQHF. Written as DNA, the CDR3 is TGTGCCAGCAGTGAGGGCGACAGGAATCAGCCCCAGCATTTT. The chain combines TRBV2 with TRBJ1-5, with D possibly matching TRBD1 (6 bases). The V gene's germline CDR1 is SNHLY and CDR2 FYNNEI. The CDR3 consists of 14 residues. V was clipped by 3 bases and J by 4 bases, with 10 bases between them.

This chain joins TRBV27 and TRBJ2-1, with 13 bases that match TRBD2. CDR1 and CDR2 from the germline V gene are MNHEY and SMNVEV (reference sequence). Trimming removed 3 bases from V and 8 bases from J; junction bases left unmatched: 7. The CDR3 length is 16 residues. CDR3 amino acids: CASSFYGLAGVYEQFF. CDR3 coding DNA: TGTGCCAGCAGTTTCTACGGACTAGCGGGAGTGTATGAGCAGTTCTTC.

This sequence joins TRBV28 and TRBJ1-2; perhaps TRBD1 as D (5 bases). Germline CDR1 reads MDHEN; CDR2 reads SYDVKM. The CDR3 extends over 15 amino acids. The germline V and J ends were trimmed by 6 bases and 6 bases, with 20 bases remaining between them. For the CDR3, the DNA is TGTGCCAGCAGCCGTTCTGTCTCCGACAGAGATGGCTACACCTTC. Translating gives CASSRSVSDRDGYTF.

This chain links TRBV4-2 with TRBJ2-1; 8 bases line up with TRBD1. V lost 1 base, J lost 3 bases, and 17 bases stayed unmatched. Looked up from germline, CDR1 is LGHNA and CDR2 is YNFKEQ. The CDR3 is 20 amino acids. CDR3 in amino acids: CASSQARTGSATDGYNEQFF. CDR3 in DNA: TGTGCCAGCAGCCAAGCGAGGACAGGGTCGGCGACGGATGGCTACAATGAGCAGTTCTTC.

CDR3 in amino acids: CASSQERTVKNSPLHF. CDR3 bases: TGTGCCAGCAGCCAAGAGAGGACAGTAAAGAATTCACCCCTCCACTTT. The genes are TRBV4-2 and TRBJ1-6, with D tentatively TRBD1 (6 bases). This CDR3 has 16 amino acids. Trimming left V 0 bases short and J 7 bases short, with 13 bases between. Germline loops: CDR1 LGHNA, CDR2 YNFKEQ.

The J gene is TRBJ1-5, the V gene TRBV18, with D tentatively TRBD1 (6 bases). Looked up from germline, CDR1 is KGHSH and CDR2 is LQKENI. The CDR3 has 13 amino acids. Deletions cut 3 bases from V and 4 bases from J, with 7 bases between. The CDR3 protein is CASSPQGNQPQHF. The CDR3 bases are TGTGCCAGCTCACCCCAGGGGAATCAGCCCCAGCATTTT.

The V gene is TRBV9, the J gene TRBJ1-1, with D possibly TRBD1 on 5 matching bases. The CDR3 consists of 12 residues. Trimming pared 5 bases from V and 7 bases from J, leaving 12 bases between. Germline-derived CDR1 and CDR2 are SGDLS and YYNGEE. CDR3 in amino acids: CASSDLGVEAFF. CDR3 nucleotide sequence: TGTGCCAGCAGTGATCTAGGGGTTGAAGCTTTCTTT.

V gene TRBV5-6 combines with J gene TRBJ2-1, with TRBD1 as a possible D gene (5 bases). V dropped 4 bases and J dropped 0 bases, with 17 bases sitting between them. Germline lookup yields CDR1 SGHDT and CDR2 YYEEEE. This CDR3 is built from 17 residues. DNA for the CDR3: TGTGCCAGCAGCGGCGAAAAAGGGGCCATCTCCTACAATGAGCAGTTCTTC. Its translation: CASSGEKGAISYNEQFF.

V gene TRBV9 combines with J gene TRBJ1-6; D may be TRBD1 (6 bases). The CDR3 extends over 15 amino acids. V gave up 0 bases and J gave up 5 bases, with 9 bases separating them. Germline CDR1 is SGDLS and CDR2 is YYNGEE. CDR3 region: CASSVGQVDNSPLHF. The DNA of the CDR3 is TGTGCCAGCAGCGTAGGACAGGTTGATAATTCACCCCTCCACTTT.

The chain joins TRBV14 to TRBJ2-7; 8 nucleotides agree with TRBD1. Germline loops: CDR1 SGHDN, CDR2 FVKESK. The CDR3 has 20 residues. J lost 2 bases, V lost 0 bases, and 18 bases had no gene match. The CDR3 is CASSQDPFPYGQGATYEQYF. CDR3 nucleotide sequence: TGTGCCAGCAGCCAAGATCCGTTTCCTTACGGTCAGGGGGCCACCTACGAGCAGTACTTC.

The chain has TRBV2 and TRBJ1-5; 7 nucleotides match TRBD1. J gave up 3 bases and V 3 bases, and 5 bases lay outside the gene matches. Germline CDR1 is SNHLY and CDR2 is FYNNEI. This CDR3 has 15 amino acids. DNA for the CDR3: TGTGCCAGCAGTGAGACAGGGTTCGACAATCAGCCCCAGCATTTT. It is translated as CASSETGFDNQPQHF.

Points on this clone: The junction shows a germline mismatch at one end, possibly a read error. The chain joins TRBV5-4 to TRBJ2-5, with 14 bases identical to TRBD2. The germline gives CDR1 SGHNT, CDR2 YYREEE (reference sequence). The CDR3 is 16 amino acids. The CDR3: CANSPTSGGAGETQYF. CDR3 coding DNA: TGTGCCAACAGCCCGACTAGCGGGGGGGCCGGAGAGACCCAGTACTTC.

This clone was seen more than once but under ten times. This rearrangement joins TRBV4-2 to TRBJ2-7, with 10 bases aligning to TRBD2. J gave up 2 bases and V 1 base, and 11 bases lay outside the gene matches. The CDR3 runs to 18 residues. The germline gives CDR1 LGHNA, CDR2 YNFKEQ. The CDR3 nucleotides are TGTGCCAGCAGCCAAGTCCGGGACAGCGGGAGGGGCACCTACGAGCAGTACTTC. This translates into CASSQVRDSGRGTYEQYF.

V usage is TRBV30 and J usage is TRBJ1-1; D is possibly TRBD1 (6 bases). This CDR3 spans 12 amino acids. Per the germline V gene, CDR1 is GTSNPN and CDR2 is SVGIG (reference sequence). Trimming removed 3 bases at V and 6 bases at J, with 11 bases between. In DNA, the CDR3 is TGTGCCTGGAGCGCAGGGGCGGCTGAAGCTTTCTTT. It specifies CAWSAGAAEAFF.

This sequence joins TRBV6-6 and TRBJ1-1; 8 bases map to TRBD1. CDR1 is MNHNY, CDR2 SVGAGI, per germline (reference sequence). Trimming at V came to 5 bases and at J to 5 bases, leaving 10 bases not matched to a gene. The CDR3 runs 15 residues. The CDR3 DNA sequence: TGTGCCAGCAGTCCCGGACAGGGCCCGCTGACTGAAGCTTTCTTT. Translating gives CASSPGQGPLTEAFF.

This clone was observed a handful of times. V is TRBV24-1 and J is TRBJ1-5, with 8 bases matching TRBD1. The germline V gene encodes CDR1 KGHDR and CDR2 SFDVKD. The CDR3 length is 14 residues. Losses at the gene ends were 3 bases for V and 8 bases for J; bases not matched to a gene: 5. The chain's CDR3 is CATSDPGGIKPQHF. CDR3 nucleotides: TGTGCCACCAGTGATCCAGGGGGCATTAAGCCCCAGCATTTT.

This clone was recorded a few times. The chain carries TRBV2 and TRBJ1-2, with TRBD1 as a possible D gene (5 bases). Trimming left V 4 bases short and J 12 bases short, with 15 bases between. CDR3 length: 12 amino acids. Germline V gives CDR1 SNHLY, CDR2 FYNNEI. Here the CDR3 DNA reads TGTGCCAGCAGTGCTCGGGACTCGGTTAACACCTTC. Protein: CASSARDSVNTF.

The chain carries TRBV5-1 and TRBJ2-3, with D perhaps TRBD2 (6 bases). CDR3 size: 14 residues. CDR1 and CDR2 from the germline V gene are SGHRS and YFSETQ. V lost 4 bases to trimming and J lost 0 bases, with 9 bases between them. DNA of the CDR3: TGCGCCAGCAGCCCCGGGACTAGCACAGATACGCAGTATTTT. Its protein product is CASSPGTSTDTQYF.

The chain is built from TRBV30 and TRBJ1-4; D unresolved. Germline CDR1 GTSNPN, CDR2 SVGIG (reference sequence). With 4 bases removed from V and 4 bases from J, the gap between germline ends came to 10 bases. The CDR3 extends over 13 amino acids. The CDR3 DNA sequence: TGTGCCTGGACCGCGTTAGATAATGAAAAACTGTTTTTT. As protein: CAWTALDNEKLFF.

The V and J genes are TRBV14 and TRBJ1-3; D is possibly TRBD1 (6 bases). V dropped 4 bases and J dropped 0 bases, with 7 bases sitting between them. This CDR3 contains 14 residues. Looked up from germline, CDR1 is SGHDN and CDR2 is FVKESK. CDR3 nucleotides: TGTGCCAGCAGCCCGGGACACTCTGGAAACACCATATATTTT. Protein sequence: CASSPGHSGNTIYF.